These T cell receptor beta chains were read from a single sample in a study of Ad26.COV2.S vaccination and SARS-CoV-2 variants. Repertoires were generated with immunoSEQ multiplex PCR, while TCRdb's copy carries only in-frame clones and drops some. The sample has about 480,000 clones, around 90% seen once. Sequenced material: peripheral blood, taken in a trial of Ad26.COV2.S vaccine versus placebo. The receptors come from a person aged 18-65 years who received the Ad26.COV2.S COVID-19 vaccine or a placebo. CDR3s include the opening cysteine and the closing phenylalanine or tryptophan. Fields, in order: V gene, D gene, clone size, J gene, CDR3 protein, CDR3 DNA. The D gene is left open where the match is weak. For some rows the clone size is stated as once, few or many, or as a class when expanded; others skip it.

V gene: TRBV29-1; D gene: TRBD2; clone size: few; J gene: TRBJ2-2; CDR3 protein: CSVEDPLAGVDGELFF; CDR3 DNA: TGCAGCGTTGAAGATCCCCTAGCGGGAGTAGACGGGGAGCTGTTTTTT
V gene: TRBV19; D gene: TRBD1; clone size: NA; J gene: TRBJ1-5; CDR3 protein: CASSMAVRGGNQPQHF; CDR3 DNA: TGTGCCAGTAGTATGGCTGTCAGGGGGGGCAATCAGCCCCAGCATTTT
V gene: TRBV6-2/TRBV6-3; D gene: TRBD1; clone size: NA; J gene: TRBJ1-2; CDR3 protein: CASSYDRGGYTF; CDR3 DNA: TGTGCCAGCAGTTACGACAGGGGTGGCTACACCTTC
V gene: TRBV24-1; D gene: TRBD1; clone size: NA; J gene: TRBJ2-1; CDR3 protein: CATGNPGQPSNEQFF; CDR3 DNA: TGTGCCACCGGGAATCCGGGACAGCCGAGCAATGAGCAGTTCTTC
V gene: TRBV6-5; D gene: TRBD1; clone size: NA; J gene: TRBJ1-1; CDR3 protein: CASSSLRGLAFF; CDR3 DNA: TGTGCCAGCAGTTCTTTGAGGGGGCTGGCTTTCTTT
V gene: TRBV6-2/TRBV6-3; D gene: TRBD1; clone size: NA; J gene: TRBJ2-7; CDR3 protein: CASSLHRPTGVEQYF; CDR3 DNA: TGTGCCAGCAGTCTCCATCGCCCCACAGGGGTCGAGCAGTACTTC
V gene: TRBV5-4; D gene: NA; clone size: once; J gene: TRBJ2-7; CDR3 protein: CASSLAPDLGRYEQYF; CDR3 DNA: TGTGCCAGCAGCTTGGCCCCCGACCTAGGTCGGTACGAGCAGTACTTC
V gene: TRBV5-4; D gene: TRBD2; clone size: NA; J gene: TRBJ2-7; CDR3 protein: CASSLASGSSYEQYF; CDR3 DNA: TGTGCCAGCAGTTTAGCTAGCGGAAGCTCCTACGAGCAGTACTTC
V gene: TRBV7-9; D gene: NA; clone size: once; J gene: TRBJ2-1; CDR3 protein: CASSLAGANEQFF; CDR3 DNA: TGTGCCAGCAGCTTAGCTGGGGCTAATGAGCAGTTCTTC
V gene: TRBV20-1; D gene: NA; clone size: few; J gene: TRBJ1-5; CDR3 protein: CSASLGVGQPQHF; CDR3 DNA: TGCAGTGCTAGTTTGGGGGTCGGACAGCCCCAGCATTTT
V gene: TRBV18; D gene: NA; clone size: NA; J gene: TRBJ2-3; CDR3 protein: CASSQISTGSGDTQYF; CDR3 DNA: TGTGCCAGCTCCCAGATTTCCACAGGGTCTGGAGATACGCAGTATTTT
V gene: TRBV7-3; D gene: NA; clone size: few; J gene: TRBJ2-2; CDR3 protein: CASSLSGLVTGELFF; CDR3 DNA: TGTGCCAGCAGCTTATCAGGGTTGGTCACCGGGGAGCTGTTTTTT
V gene: TRBV10-3; D gene: NA; clone size: NA; J gene: TRBJ1-5; CDR3 protein: CAISDGGNQPQHF; CDR3 DNA: TGTGCCATCAGTGACGGCGGGAATCAGCCCCAGCATTTT
V gene: TRBV15; D gene: NA; clone size: NA; J gene: TRBJ2-5; CDR3 protein: CATSRVGSGMGETQYF; CDR3 DNA: TGTGCCACCAGCAGAGTTGGTAGCGGAATGGGGGAGACCCAGTACTTC
V gene: TRBV27; D gene: TRBD2; clone size: NA; J gene: TRBJ2-7; CDR3 protein: CASSPSGLAGTYEQYF; CDR3 DNA: TGTGCCAGCAGTCCCTCCGGACTAGCGGGTACCTACGAGCAGTACTTC
V gene: TRBV20-1; D gene: NA; clone size: NA; J gene: TRBJ2-3; CDR3 protein: CSAIDRTQYF; CDR3 DNA: TGCAGTGCTATAGATAGAACGCAGTATTTT
V gene: TRBV5-1; D gene: TRBD2; clone size: NA; J gene: TRBJ2-2; CDR3 protein: CASSLAFSSGVRRNTGELFF; CDR3 DNA: TGCGCCAGCAGCTTGGCCTTTTCGAGCGGGGTAAGAAGGAACACCGGGGAGCTGTTTTTT
V gene: TRBV28; D gene: NA; clone size: NA; J gene: TRBJ1-1; CDR3 protein: CASSSTRVNTEAFF; CDR3 DNA: TGTGCCAGCAGTTCAACCAGGGTGAACACTGAAGCTTTCTTT
V gene: TRBV7-3; D gene: TRBD2; clone size: NA; J gene: TRBJ2-1; CDR3 protein: CASSPTSASSYNEQFF; CDR3 DNA: TGTGCCAGCAGCCCTACTAGCGCCAGCTCCTACAATGAGCAGTTCTTC
V gene: TRBV9; D gene: NA; clone size: once; J gene: TRBJ2-3; CDR3 protein: CASSVVAGTQYF; CDR3 DNA: TGTGCCAGCAGCGTAGTTGCTGGTACGCAGTATTTT
V gene: TRBV2; D gene: NA; clone size: NA; J gene: TRBJ1-3; CDR3 protein: CASSAGRLSGNTIYF; CDR3 DNA: TGTGCCAGCAGTGCTGGGAGGTTGTCTGGAAACACCATATATTTT
V gene: TRBV7-9; D gene: TRBD1; clone size: NA; J gene: TRBJ2-3; CDR3 protein: CASSHRDRGRRDTQYF; CDR3 DNA: TGTGCCAGCAGCCACCGGGACAGGGGGCGACGGGATACGCAGTATTTT
V gene: TRBV7-2; D gene: NA; clone size: many; J gene: TRBJ1-5; CDR3 protein: CASSSRGSNQPQHF; CDR3 DNA: TGTGCCAGCAGCTCCAGGGGATCCAATCAGCCCCAGCATTTT
V gene: TRBV7-3; D gene: NA; clone size: NA; J gene: TRBJ2-7; CDR3 protein: CASSFEGWASEQYF; CDR3 DNA: TGTGCCAGCAGCTTTGAGGGCTGGGCCTCCGAGCAGTACTTC
V gene: TRBV4-3; D gene: NA; clone size: NA; J gene: TRBJ1-2; CDR3 protein: CASSQSRVEAGGYGYTF; CDR3 DNA: TGCGCCAGCAGCCAGAGCAGGGTAGAGGCGGGAGGCTATGGCTACACCTTC
V gene: TRBV12-3/TRBV12-4; D gene: NA; clone size: NA; J gene: TRBJ2-1; CDR3 protein: CASSPRYRQFF; CDR3 DNA: TGTGCCAGCAGTCCACGGTACCGTCAGTTCTTC
V gene: TRBV6-1; D gene: NA; clone size: once; J gene: TRBJ1-5; CDR3 protein: CASSEVSQPQHF; CDR3 DNA: TGTGCCAGCAGTGAAGTGAGTCAGCCCCAGCATTTT
V gene: TRBV2; D gene: NA; clone size: NA; J gene: TRBJ1-1; CDR3 protein: CASSVDSNTEAFF; CDR3 DNA: TGTGCCAGCAGCGTGGATTCGAACACTGAAGCTTTCTTT
V gene: TRBV28; D gene: TRBD1; clone size: NA; J gene: TRBJ1-5; CDR3 protein: CASSLTGSDQPQHF; CDR3 DNA: TGTGCCAGCAGTCTGACAGGGTCGGATCAGCCCCAGCATTTT
V gene: TRBV5-1; D gene: NA; clone size: once; J gene: TRBJ1-2; CDR3 protein: CATSADGQVYGYTF; CDR3 DNA: TGCGCCACCTCGGCCGATGGGCAGGTCTATGGCTACACCTTC
V gene: TRBV7-9; D gene: NA; clone size: NA; J gene: TRBJ1-4; CDR3 protein: CASSPGRNEKLFF; CDR3 DNA: TGTGCCAGCAGCCCAGGCCGTAATGAAAAACTGTTTTTT
V gene: TRBV30; D gene: NA; clone size: NA; J gene: TRBJ2-2; CDR3 protein: CAFIDTNTGELFF; CDR3 DNA: TGTGCCTTCATAGACACCAACACCGGGGAGCTGTTTTTT
V gene: TRBV21-1; D gene: NA; clone size: many; J gene: TRBJ2-5; CDR3 protein: CASSKVWRLAGTVELAQYF; CDR3 DNA: TGTGCCAGCAGCAAAGTGTGGAGACTAGCGGGAACGGTTGAGCTGGCCCAGTACTTC
V gene: TRBV11-3; D gene: TRBD2; clone size: NA; J gene: TRBJ2-3; CDR3 protein: CASSSTSGPGHTQYF; CDR3 DNA: TGTGCCAGCAGCTCGACTAGCGGGCCGGGACATACGCAGTATTTT
V gene: TRBV7-9; D gene: NA; clone size: NA; J gene: TRBJ1-2; CDR3 protein: CASSPTGPRAYGYTF; CDR3 DNA: TGTGCCAGCAGCCCCACGGGCCCGAGGGCCTATGGCTACACCTTC
V gene: TRBV6-2/TRBV6-3; D gene: NA; clone size: once; J gene: TRBJ1-1; CDR3 protein: CASSYSGGRVAEAFF; CDR3 DNA: TGTGCCAGCAGTTACAGTGGGGGGCGAGTGGCTGAAGCTTTCTTT
V gene: TRBV11-2; D gene: TRBD2; clone size: NA; J gene: TRBJ2-5; CDR3 protein: CASSLGLARETQYF; CDR3 DNA: TGTGCCAGCAGCTTAGGACTAGCCCGGGAGACCCAGTACTTC
V gene: TRBV13; D gene: TRBD1; clone size: NA; J gene: TRBJ2-3; CDR3 protein: CASSSNRGQGDTQYF; CDR3 DNA: TGTGCCAGCAGCTCAAACAGGGGGCAGGGAGATACGCAGTATTTT
V gene: TRBV19; D gene: TRBD1; clone size: NA; J gene: TRBJ1-5; CDR3 protein: CASSMTGAHNQPQHF; CDR3 DNA: TGTGCCAGTAGTATGACAGGGGCCCACAATCAGCCCCAGCATTTT
V gene: TRBV19; D gene: NA; clone size: NA; J gene: TRBJ2-7; CDR3 protein: CASSISGWDEQYF; CDR3 DNA: TGTGCCAGTAGTATTTCAGGTTGGGACGAGCAGTACTTC
V gene: TRBV9; D gene: TRBD2; clone size: once; J gene: TRBJ2-1; CDR3 protein: CASSVASSGRAAEQFF; CDR3 DNA: TGTGCCAGCAGCGTAGCTTCCAGCGGGAGGGCCGCTGAGCAGTTCTTC
V gene: TRBV3-1/TRBV3-2; D gene: TRBD2; clone size: once; J gene: TRBJ2-7; CDR3 protein: CASSQTSGSLHEQYF; CDR3 DNA: TGTGCCAGCAGCCAAACTAGCGGGAGTCTCCACGAGCAGTACTTC
V gene: TRBV5-1; D gene: TRBD1; clone size: NA; J gene: TRBJ2-7; CDR3 protein: CASSARQGATSYEQYF; CDR3 DNA: TGCGCCAGCAGCGCCCGACAGGGGGCGACCTCCTACGAGCAGTACTTC
V gene: TRBV7-2; D gene: NA; clone size: NA; J gene: TRBJ2-3; CDR3 protein: CASSPDRATTDTQYF; CDR3 DNA: TGTGCCAGCAGCCCCGACAGAGCGACCACAGATACGCAGTATTTT
V gene: TRBV18; D gene: NA; clone size: NA; J gene: TRBJ2-1; CDR3 protein: CASSPDLPGPYNEQFF; CDR3 DNA: TGTGCCAGCTCACCGGACCTACCGGGGCCCTACAATGAGCAGTTCTTC
V gene: TRBV7-2; D gene: TRBD1; clone size: NA; J gene: TRBJ2-7; CDR3 protein: CASTGTGGTYEQYF; CDR3 DNA: TGTGCCAGCACAGGGACAGGGGGTACGTACGAGCAGTACTTC
V gene: TRBV9; D gene: TRBD1; clone size: few; J gene: TRBJ1-1; CDR3 protein: CASSVLGTGGYTEAFF; CDR3 DNA: TGTGCCAGCAGCGTTCTGGGAACAGGGGGCTACACTGAAGCTTTCTTT
V gene: TRBV24-1; D gene: TRBD1; clone size: NA; J gene: TRBJ2-3; CDR3 protein: CATSGAGGVDTQYF; CDR3 DNA: TGTGCCACCAGTGGGGCAGGGGGCGTAGATACGCAGTATTTT
V gene: TRBV6-2/TRBV6-3; D gene: TRBD1; clone size: NA; J gene: TRBJ2-7; CDR3 protein: CASSYSILSGQGFYEQYF; CDR3 DNA: TGTGCCAGCAGTTACTCGATTCTTTCGGGACAGGGGTTCTACGAGCAGTACTTC
V gene: TRBV3-1/TRBV3-2; D gene: TRBD1; clone size: NA; J gene: TRBJ1-1; CDR3 protein: CASSQRTGFEAFF; CDR3 DNA: TGTGCCAGCAGCCAACGGACAGGGTTTGAAGCTTTCTTT